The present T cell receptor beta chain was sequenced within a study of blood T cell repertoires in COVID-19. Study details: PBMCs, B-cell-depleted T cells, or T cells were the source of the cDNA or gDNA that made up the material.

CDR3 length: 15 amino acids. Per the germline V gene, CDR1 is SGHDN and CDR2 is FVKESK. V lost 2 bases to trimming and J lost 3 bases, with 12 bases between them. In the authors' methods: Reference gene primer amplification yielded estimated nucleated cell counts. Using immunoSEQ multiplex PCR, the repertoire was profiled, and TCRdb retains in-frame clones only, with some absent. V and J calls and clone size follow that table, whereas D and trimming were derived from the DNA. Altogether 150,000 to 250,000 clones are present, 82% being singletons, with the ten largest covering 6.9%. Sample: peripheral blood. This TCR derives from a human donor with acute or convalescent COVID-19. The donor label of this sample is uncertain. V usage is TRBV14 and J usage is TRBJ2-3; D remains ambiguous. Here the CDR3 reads CASSQLGARTDTQYF. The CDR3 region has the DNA TGTGCCAGCAGCCAACTCGGAGCTCGGACAGATACGCAGTATTTT.